A single sample gave rise to the 9 T cell receptor beta chains below, sequenced in a study of chemoradiotherapy in HPV16-positive cancers. Data came from immunoSEQ multiplex PCR; TCRdb stores just in-frame clones and leaves some out. The sample carries around 15,000 clones, roughly 63% recorded once. Sampling was conducted from a patient who underwent chemoradiotherapy. These TCRs come from a human donor with HPV-associated anogenital cancer.

V is TRBV9 and J is TRBJ1-6, with TRBD1 as a possible D gene (6 bases). CDR3 length: 15 residues. The germline V gene encodes CDR1 SGDLS and CDR2 YYNGEE. V gave up 0 bases and J gave up 7 bases, with 11 bases separating them. In DNA form, the CDR3 reads TGTGCCAGCAGCGTAGATTCAGGGACAAATTCACCCCTCCACTTT. Its translation: CASSVDSGTNSPLHF.

This clone was seen only a few times. V and J are TRBV6-6 and TRBJ1-6; D is undetermined. Germline V lookup: CDR1 MNHNY, CDR2 SVGAGI (reference sequence). Between the trimmed V and J ends, which lost 11 bases and 10 bases, there was a span of 18 bases. This CDR3 has 13 residues. The CDR3 bases are TGTGCCTCCCAGGCCCCTTATGGGTCACCCCTCCACTTT. Its protein product is CASQAPYGSPLHF.

The rearrangement uses TRBV2 and TRBJ2-7; no clear D gene. The CDR3 has 12 residues. V was trimmed by 7 bases and J by 7 bases, leaving 14 bases between them. The germline V gene has CDR1 SNHLY and CDR2 FYNNEI. CDR3 in amino acids: CASNVGLGEQYF. The CDR3 bases are TGTGCCAGCAATGTAGGCTTGGGGGAGCAGTACTTC.

The chain links TRBV19 to TRBJ1-4; no definite D call. The V and J ends lost 5 bases and 5 bases respectively, with 15 bases between them. Germline CDR1 LNHDA, CDR2 SQIVND (reference sequence). This CDR3 region has 15 residues. This CDR3 reads CASSVRPGKNEKLFF. The CDR3 bases are TGTGCCAGTAGTGTACGACCAGGAAAGAATGAAAAACTGTTTTTT.

The rearrangement links TRBV28 to TRBJ1-6; D is ambiguous. Germline CDR1 and CDR2: MDHEN and SYDVKM. This CDR3 has 15 residues. V gave up 7 bases and J gave up 6 bases, with 16 bases separating them. CDR3 residues: CASTPSKRPNSPLHF. DNA for the CDR3: TGTGCCAGCACCCCTTCCAAAAGACCTAATTCACCCCTCCACTTT.

The chain couples TRBV6-5 to TRBJ1-2, with D perhaps matching TRBD1 (5 bases). Germline lookup yields CDR1 MNHEY and CDR2 SVGAGI. The length of the CDR3 is 14 residues. Trimming took 5 bases from V and 5 from J, leaving 15 bases between them. The CDR3 DNA is TGTGCCAGCAGTACATATCGGGGGGATTATGGCTACACCTTC. Translation: CASSTYRGDYGYTF.

The chain carries TRBV29-1 and TRBJ1-2; a possible D gene is TRBD1 (5 bases). CDR3 size: 13 residues. Per germline, CDR1 SQVTM and CDR2 ANQGSEA. With 6 bases removed from V and 4 bases from J, the gap between germline ends came to 15 bases. The CDR3 region is CSVGGGSGYGYTF. CDR3 nucleotides: TGCAGCGTCGGGGGGGGGAGTGGCTATGGCTACACCTTC.

The V and J genes are TRBV11-3 and TRBJ2-2; D is unclear. Trimming left V 3 bases short and J 1 base short, with 6 bases between. The germline V gene has CDR1 SGHNT and CDR2 YENEEA. The CDR3 is 14 residues long. CDR3 DNA sequence: TGTGCCAGCAGCTTTACCCAGAACACCGGGGAGCTGTTTTTT. Translating gives CASSFTQNTGELFF.

V usage is TRBV30 and J usage is TRBJ2-3; D is possibly TRBD1 (6 bases). The CDR3 totals 13 residues. V gave up 3 bases and J gave up 2 bases, with 9 bases separating them. Germline loops: CDR1 GTSNPN, CDR2 SVGIG (reference sequence). The CDR3 spells CAWSQGITDTQYF. The CDR3 bases are TGTGCCTGGAGCCAGGGGATCACAGATACGCAGTATTTT.